Below, one TCR beta chain is given with its context. Its antigen remains unknown. CDR1 and CDR2 from the germline V gene are KGHDR and SFDVKD. This CDR3 comprises 16 residues. The trim removed 2 bases at V and 4 bases at J, leaving 7 bases unmatched. The sample's time point: persistent/refractory GD, antithyroid drugs over 5 years with positive TRAb. Making the TCR library involved RNA that had been extracted from PBMCs. The data stem from a study of regulatory T cells in long-lasting Graves disease. Whole-study results and caveats: With persistent disease, TRBV28, TRBJ1-2 and TRBJ2-5 were the favored segments.

Construction of the TCR beta libraries employed iRepertoire HTBI primers in conjunction with Arm-PCR of CDR3 regions. In the study's own analysis: Sample data revealed about 60 TRBV and over 12 TRBJ segments. TCRdb passed the multiplex PCR reads through MiXCR, listing each CDR3 protein once. TCRdb, not the authors, supplied the V and J calls. This sample has roughly 450,000 distinct CDR3 sequences, with 20% to 25% found just once. The chain is built from TRBV24-1 and TRBJ2-7, with 10 bases that match TRBD1. The sequencing used peripheral blood mononuclear cells (PBMCs), collected when the disease was refractory, from a patient treated with antithyroid drugs. The TCR originated in a female donor with Graves disease. CDR3 nucleotide sequence: TGTGCCACCAGTGATTCCGGGGACAGGGGAATTTACGAGCAGTACTTC. It yields the protein CATSDSGDRGIYEQYF.